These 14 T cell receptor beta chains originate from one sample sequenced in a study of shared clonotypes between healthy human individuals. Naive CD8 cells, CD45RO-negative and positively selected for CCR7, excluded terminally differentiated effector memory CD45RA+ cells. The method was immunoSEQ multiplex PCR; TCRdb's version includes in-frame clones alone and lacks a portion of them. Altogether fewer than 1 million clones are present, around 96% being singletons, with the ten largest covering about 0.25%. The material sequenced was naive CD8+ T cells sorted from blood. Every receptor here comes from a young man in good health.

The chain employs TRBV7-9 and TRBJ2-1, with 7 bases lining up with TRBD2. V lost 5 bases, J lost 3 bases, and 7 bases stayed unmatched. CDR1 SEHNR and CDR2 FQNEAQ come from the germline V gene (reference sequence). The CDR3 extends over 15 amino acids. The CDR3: CASSTSSGYYNEQFF. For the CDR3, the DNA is TGTGCCAGCAGCACCTCTAGCGGTTACTACAATGAGCAGTTCTTC.

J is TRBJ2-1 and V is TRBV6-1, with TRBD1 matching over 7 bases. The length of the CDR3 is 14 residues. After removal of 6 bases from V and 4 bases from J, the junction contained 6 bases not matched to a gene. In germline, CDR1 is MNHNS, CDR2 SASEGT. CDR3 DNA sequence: TGTGCCAGCAGCTCGACAGGGCTTTACAATGAGCAGTTCTTC. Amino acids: CASSSTGLYNEQFF.

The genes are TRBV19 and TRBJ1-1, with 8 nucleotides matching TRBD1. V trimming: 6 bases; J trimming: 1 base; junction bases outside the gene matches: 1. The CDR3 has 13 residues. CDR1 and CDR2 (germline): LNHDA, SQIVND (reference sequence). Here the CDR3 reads CASRTGENTEAFF. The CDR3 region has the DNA TGTGCCAGTAGGACAGGGGAGAACACTGAAGCTTTCTTT. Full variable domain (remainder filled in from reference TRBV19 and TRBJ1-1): DGGITQSPKYLFRKEGQNVTLSCEQNLNHDAMYWYRQDPGQGLRLIYYSQIVNDFQKGDIAEGYSVSREKKESFPLTVTSAQKNPTAFYLCASRTGENTEAFFGQGTRLTVV.

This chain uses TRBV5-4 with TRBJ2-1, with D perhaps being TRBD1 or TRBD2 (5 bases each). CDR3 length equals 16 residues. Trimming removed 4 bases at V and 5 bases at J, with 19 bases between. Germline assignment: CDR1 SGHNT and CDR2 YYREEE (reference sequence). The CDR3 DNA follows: TGTGCCAGCAGCCCTCCCAGGGACGAGGGTAACAATGAGCAGTTCTTC. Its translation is CASSPPRDEGNNEQFF.

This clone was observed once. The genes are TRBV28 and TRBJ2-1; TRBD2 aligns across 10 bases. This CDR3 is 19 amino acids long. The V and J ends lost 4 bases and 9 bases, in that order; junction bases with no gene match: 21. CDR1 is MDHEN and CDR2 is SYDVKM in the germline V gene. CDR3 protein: CASSSKWVIMASGSFEQFF. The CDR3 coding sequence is TGTGCCAGCAGTTCGAAGTGGGTAATTATGGCTAGCGGGAGTTTTGAGCAGTTCTTC.

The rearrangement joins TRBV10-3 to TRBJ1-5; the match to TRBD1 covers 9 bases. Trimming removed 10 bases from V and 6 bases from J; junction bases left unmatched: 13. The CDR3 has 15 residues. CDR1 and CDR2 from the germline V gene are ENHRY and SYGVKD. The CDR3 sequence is CATDSHDRGSQPQHF. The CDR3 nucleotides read TGTGCCACCGACTCCCACGACAGGGGGAGTCAGCCCCAGCATTTT.

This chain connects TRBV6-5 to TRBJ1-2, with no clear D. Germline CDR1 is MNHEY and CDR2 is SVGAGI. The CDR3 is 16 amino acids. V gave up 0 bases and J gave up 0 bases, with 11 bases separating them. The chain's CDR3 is CASSYSVAGSNYGYTF. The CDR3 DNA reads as TGTGCCAGCAGTTACTCGGTTGCAGGCTCTAACTATGGCTACACCTTC.

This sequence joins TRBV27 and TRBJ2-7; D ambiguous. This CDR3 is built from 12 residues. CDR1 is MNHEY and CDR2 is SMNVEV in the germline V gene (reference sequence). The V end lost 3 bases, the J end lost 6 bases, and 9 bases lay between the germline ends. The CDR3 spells CASSLGASEQYF. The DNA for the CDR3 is TGTGCCAGCAGTTTGGGCGCTTCCGAGCAGTACTTC.

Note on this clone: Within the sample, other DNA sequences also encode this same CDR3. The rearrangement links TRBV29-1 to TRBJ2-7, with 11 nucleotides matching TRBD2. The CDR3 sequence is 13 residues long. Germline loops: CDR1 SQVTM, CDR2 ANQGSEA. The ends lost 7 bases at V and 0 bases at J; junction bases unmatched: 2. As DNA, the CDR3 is TGCAGCGCCGGGACTAGCGGCTCCTACGAGCAGTACTTC. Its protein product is CSAGTSGSYEQYF.

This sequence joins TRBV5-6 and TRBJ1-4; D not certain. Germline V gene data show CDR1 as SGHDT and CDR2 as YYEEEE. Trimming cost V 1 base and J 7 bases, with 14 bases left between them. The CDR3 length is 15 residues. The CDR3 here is CASSLLEETIEKLFF. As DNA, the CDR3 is TGTGCCAGCAGCTTGCTAGAGGAGACGATTGAAAAACTGTTTTTT.

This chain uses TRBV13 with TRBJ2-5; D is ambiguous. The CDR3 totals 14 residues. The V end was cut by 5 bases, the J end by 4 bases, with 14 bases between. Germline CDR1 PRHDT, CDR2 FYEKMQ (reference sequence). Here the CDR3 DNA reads TGTGCCAGCAGCCCCCCCATGAAGTTAGAGACCCAGTACTTC. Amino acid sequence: CASSPPMKLETQYF.

Here the CDR3 DNA reads TGTGCCAGCAGGAGGACAGGGGGCCTAGAGACCCAGTACTTC. As protein: CASRRTGGLETQYF. The chain joins TRBV5-6 to TRBJ2-5; 11 bases line up with TRBD1. Germline trimming cut 5 bases from V and 4 bases from J; bases unmatched to any gene: 4. CDR1 is SGHDT, CDR2 YYEEEE, per germline. CDR3 length: 14 residues.

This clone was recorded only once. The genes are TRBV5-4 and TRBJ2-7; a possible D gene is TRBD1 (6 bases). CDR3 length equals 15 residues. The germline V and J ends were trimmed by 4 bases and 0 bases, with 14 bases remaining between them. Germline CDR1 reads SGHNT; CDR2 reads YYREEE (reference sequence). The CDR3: CASSPGTLPSYEQYF. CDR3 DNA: TGTGCCAGCAGCCCCGGGACACTTCCCTCCTACGAGCAGTACTTC.

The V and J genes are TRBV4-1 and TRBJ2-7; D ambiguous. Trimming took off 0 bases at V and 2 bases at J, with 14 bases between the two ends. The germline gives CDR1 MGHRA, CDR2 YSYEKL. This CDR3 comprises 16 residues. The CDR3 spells CASSQDGPAAAYEQYF. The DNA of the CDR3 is TGCGCCAGCAGCCAAGATGGACCCGCTGCCGCCTACGAGCAGTACTTC.